The T cell receptor (beta chain) under discussion was sequenced for a study of cytomegalovirus exposure and HLA in healthy donors. To note about this clone: Its specificity is unknown.

Donors were nominally healthy when sampled, though unrecorded immune exposures were likely. Study results and limitations: The study listed 164 cytomegalovirus-associated TCR beta chains. Earlier analysis found most TCR beta V segments productive about 87% or about 30% of the time. Reports indicated that the classifier achieved high specificity and sensitivity in diagnosing cytomegalovirus status.

CDR3 length: 14 residues. Germline trimming cut 4 bases from V and 3 bases from J; bases unmatched to any gene: 1. CDR1 is SGDLS, CDR2 YYNGEE, per germline. The study ran its PCR with 60 Vbeta and 13 Jbeta primers. Some clones are missing from TCRdb's copy, which holds only in-frame ones; the method was immunoSEQ multiplex PCR. The table has roughly 120,000 clones, 65% to 80% seen once. The gene calls are TRBV9 and TRBJ2-1; 10 positions agree with TRBD2. This TCR derives from a woman in her sixties in good health and CMV-seropositive. The sample was PBMCs. CDR3 protein: CASSLAGGYNEQFF. The CDR3 nucleotides are TGTGCCAGCAGCTTAGCGGGGGGCTACAATGAGCAGTTCTTC.